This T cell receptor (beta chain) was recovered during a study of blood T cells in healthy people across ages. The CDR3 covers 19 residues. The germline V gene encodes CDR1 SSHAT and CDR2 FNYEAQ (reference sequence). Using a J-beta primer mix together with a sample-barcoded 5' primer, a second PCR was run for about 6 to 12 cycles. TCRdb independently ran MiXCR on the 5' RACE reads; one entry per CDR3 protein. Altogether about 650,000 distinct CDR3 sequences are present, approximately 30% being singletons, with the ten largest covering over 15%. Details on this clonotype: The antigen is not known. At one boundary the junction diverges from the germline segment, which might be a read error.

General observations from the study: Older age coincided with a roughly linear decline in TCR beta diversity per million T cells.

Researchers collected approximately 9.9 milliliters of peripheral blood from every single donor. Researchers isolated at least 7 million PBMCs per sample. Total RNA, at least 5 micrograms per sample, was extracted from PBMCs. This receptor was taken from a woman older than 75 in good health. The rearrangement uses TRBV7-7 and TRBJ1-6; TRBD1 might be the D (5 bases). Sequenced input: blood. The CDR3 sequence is CASSLEGSRGREVNSPLHF. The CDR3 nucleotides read TGTGCTAGCAGCTTAGAAGGTTCCCGCGGCAGGGAAGTAAATTCACCCCTCCACTTT. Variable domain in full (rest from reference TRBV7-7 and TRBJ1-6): GAGVSQSPRYKVTKRGQDVTLRCDPISSHATLYWYQQALGQGPEFLTYFNYEAQPDKSGLPSDRFSAERPEGSISTLTIQRTEQRDSAMYRCASSLEGSRGREVNSPLHFGNGTRLTVT.